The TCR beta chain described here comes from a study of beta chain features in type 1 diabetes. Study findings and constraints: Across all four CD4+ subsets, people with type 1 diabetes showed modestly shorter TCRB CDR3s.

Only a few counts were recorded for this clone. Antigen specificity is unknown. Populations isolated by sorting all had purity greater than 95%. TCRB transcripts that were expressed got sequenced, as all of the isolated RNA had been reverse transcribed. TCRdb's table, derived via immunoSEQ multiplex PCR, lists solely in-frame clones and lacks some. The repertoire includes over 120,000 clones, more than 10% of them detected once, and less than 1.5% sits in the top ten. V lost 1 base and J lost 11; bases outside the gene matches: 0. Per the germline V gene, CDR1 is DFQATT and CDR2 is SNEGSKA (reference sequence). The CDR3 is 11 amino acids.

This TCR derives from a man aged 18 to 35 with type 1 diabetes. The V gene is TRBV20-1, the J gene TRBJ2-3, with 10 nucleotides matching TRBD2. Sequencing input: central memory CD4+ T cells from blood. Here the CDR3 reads CSARASGRQYF. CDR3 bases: TGCAGTGCTAGAGCTAGCGGGAGGCAGTATTTT.